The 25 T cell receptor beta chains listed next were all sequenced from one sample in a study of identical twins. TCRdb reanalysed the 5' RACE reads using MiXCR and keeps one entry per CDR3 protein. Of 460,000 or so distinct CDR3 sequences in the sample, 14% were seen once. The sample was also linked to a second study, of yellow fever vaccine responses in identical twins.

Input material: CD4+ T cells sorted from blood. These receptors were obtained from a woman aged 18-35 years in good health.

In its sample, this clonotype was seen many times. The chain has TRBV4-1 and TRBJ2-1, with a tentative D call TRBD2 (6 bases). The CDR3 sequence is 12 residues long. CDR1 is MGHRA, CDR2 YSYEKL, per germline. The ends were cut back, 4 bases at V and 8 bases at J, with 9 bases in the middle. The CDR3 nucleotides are TGCGCCAGCAGCCGGAGGGGTGATGAGCAGTTCTTC. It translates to CASSRRGDEQFF.

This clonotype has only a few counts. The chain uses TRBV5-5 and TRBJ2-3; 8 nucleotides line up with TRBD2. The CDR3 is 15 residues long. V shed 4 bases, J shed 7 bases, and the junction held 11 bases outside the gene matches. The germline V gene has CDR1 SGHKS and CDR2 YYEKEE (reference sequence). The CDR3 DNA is TGTGCCAGCAGCAGGTGGGAGCGGGAGTGGCATACGCAGTATTTT. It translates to CASSRWEREWHTQYF.

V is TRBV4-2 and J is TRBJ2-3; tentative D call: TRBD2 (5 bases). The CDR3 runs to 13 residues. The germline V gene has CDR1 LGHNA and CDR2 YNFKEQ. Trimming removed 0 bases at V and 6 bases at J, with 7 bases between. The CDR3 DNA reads TGTGCCAGCAGCCAAGATCGGAGGGATACGCAGTATTTT. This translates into CASSQDRRDTQYF.

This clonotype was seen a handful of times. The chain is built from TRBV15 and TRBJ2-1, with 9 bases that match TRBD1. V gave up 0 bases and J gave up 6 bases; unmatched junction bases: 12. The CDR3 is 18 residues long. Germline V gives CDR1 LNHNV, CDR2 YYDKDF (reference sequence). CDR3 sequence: CATSRDLIPGQGVNEQFF. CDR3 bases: TGTGCCACCAGCAGAGATCTAATACCGGGACAGGGAGTCAATGAGCAGTTCTTC.

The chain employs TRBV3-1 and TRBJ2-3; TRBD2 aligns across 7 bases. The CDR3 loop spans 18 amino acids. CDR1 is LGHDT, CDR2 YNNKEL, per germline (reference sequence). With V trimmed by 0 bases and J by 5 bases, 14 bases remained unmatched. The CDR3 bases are TGTGCCAGCAGCCAAGATTTAGCGGGTTCCTGGTTGGTAGATACGCAGTATTTT. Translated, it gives CASSQDLAGSWLVDTQYF.

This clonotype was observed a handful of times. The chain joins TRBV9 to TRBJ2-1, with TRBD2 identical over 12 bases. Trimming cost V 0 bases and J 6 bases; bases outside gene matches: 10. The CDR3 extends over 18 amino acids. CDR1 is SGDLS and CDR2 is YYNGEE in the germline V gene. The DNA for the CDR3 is TGTGCCAGCAGCGTAGGCCCTAGCGGGGGGGCCATAGGCAATGAGCAGTTCTTC. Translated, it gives CASSVGPSGGAIGNEQFF.

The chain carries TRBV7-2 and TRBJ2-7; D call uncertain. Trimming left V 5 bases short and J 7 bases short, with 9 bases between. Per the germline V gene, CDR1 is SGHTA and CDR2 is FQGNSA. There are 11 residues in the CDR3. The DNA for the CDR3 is TGTGCCAGCAGCGGCTATTCAGAGCAGTACTTC. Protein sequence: CASSGYSEQYF.

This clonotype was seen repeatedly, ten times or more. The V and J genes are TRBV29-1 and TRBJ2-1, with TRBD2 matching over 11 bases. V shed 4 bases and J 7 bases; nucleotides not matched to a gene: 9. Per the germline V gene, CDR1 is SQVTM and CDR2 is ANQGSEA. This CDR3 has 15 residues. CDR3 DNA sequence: TGCAGCGTTGGGGGAATAGCGGGAGGGGGGAATGAGCAGTTCTTC. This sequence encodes CSVGGIAGGGNEQFF.

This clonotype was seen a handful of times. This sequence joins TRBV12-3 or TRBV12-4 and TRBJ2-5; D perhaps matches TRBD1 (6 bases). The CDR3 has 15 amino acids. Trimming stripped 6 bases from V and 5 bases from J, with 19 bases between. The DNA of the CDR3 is TGTGCCAGCAGCAAAACTGGACAGAAGATGGAGACCCAGTACTTC. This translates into CASSKTGQKMETQYF.

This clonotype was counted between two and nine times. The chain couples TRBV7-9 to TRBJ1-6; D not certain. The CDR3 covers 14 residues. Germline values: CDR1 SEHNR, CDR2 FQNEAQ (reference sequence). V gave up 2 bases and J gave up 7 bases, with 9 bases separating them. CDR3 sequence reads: CASSLQVDNSPLHF. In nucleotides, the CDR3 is TGTGCCAGCAGCTTACAGGTTGACAATTCACCCCTCCACTTT.

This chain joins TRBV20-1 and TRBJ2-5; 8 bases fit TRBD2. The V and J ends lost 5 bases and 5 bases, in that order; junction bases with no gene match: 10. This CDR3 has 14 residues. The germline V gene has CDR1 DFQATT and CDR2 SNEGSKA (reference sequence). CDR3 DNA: TGCAGTGCTCCAAAGACTAGCGCCCCGGAGACCCAGTACTTC. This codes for CSAPKTSAPETQYF.

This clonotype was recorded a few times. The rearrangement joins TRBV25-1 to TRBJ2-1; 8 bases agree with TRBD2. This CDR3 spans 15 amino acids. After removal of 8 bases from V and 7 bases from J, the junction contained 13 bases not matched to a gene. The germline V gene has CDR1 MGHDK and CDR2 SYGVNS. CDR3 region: CASSKAGVGYNEQFF. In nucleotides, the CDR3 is TGTGCCAGCTCAAAAGCGGGAGTAGGTTATAATGAGCAGTTCTTC.

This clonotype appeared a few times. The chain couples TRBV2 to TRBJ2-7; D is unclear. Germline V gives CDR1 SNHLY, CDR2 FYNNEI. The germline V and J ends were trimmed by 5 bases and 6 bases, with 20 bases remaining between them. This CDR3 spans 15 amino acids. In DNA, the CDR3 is TGTGCCAGCAGTCCTCGGACGGCCTGGGTCGGCGAGCAGTACTTC. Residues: CASSPRTAWVGEQYF.

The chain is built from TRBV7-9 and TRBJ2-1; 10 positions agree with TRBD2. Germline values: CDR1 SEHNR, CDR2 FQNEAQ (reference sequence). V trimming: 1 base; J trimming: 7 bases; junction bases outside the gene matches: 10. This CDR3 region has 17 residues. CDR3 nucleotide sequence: TGTGCCAGCAGCTTAGGTAGCGGGAGGCCAATTGGGAATGAGCAGTTCTTC. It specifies CASSLGSGRPIGNEQFF. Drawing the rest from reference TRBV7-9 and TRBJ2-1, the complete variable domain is DTGVSQNPRHKITKRGQNVTFRCDPISEHNRLYWYRQTLGQGPEFLTYFQNEAQLEKSRLLSDRFSAERPKGSFSTLEIQRTEQGDSAMYLCASSLGSGRPIGNEQFFGPGTRLTVL.

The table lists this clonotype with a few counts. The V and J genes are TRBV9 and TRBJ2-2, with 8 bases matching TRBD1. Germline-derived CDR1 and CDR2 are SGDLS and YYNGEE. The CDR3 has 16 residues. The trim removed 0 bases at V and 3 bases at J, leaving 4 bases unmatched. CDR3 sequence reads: CASSVVAGGYTGELFF. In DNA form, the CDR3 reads TGTGCCAGCAGCGTAGTCGCAGGGGGCTACACCGGGGAGCTGTTTTTT.

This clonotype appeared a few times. This CDR3 reads CSASNRGRRHTSDTQYF. As DNA, the CDR3 is TGCAGTGCTAGTAACAGGGGAAGGCGTCACACATCAGATACGCAGTATTTT. The rearrangement joins TRBV20-1 to TRBJ2-3, with 7 bases aligning to TRBD1. The CDR3 loop spans 17 amino acids. Germline CDR1 reads DFQATT; CDR2 reads SNEGSKA (reference sequence). Trimming removed 3 bases from V and 4 bases from J; junction bases left unmatched: 16.

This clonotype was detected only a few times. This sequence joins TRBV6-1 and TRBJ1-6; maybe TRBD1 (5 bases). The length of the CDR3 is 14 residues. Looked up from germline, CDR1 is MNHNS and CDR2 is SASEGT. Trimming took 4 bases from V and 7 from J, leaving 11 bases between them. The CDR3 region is CASSAGRFNSPLHF. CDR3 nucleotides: TGTGCCAGCAGTGCGGGACGCTTCAATTCACCCCTCCACTTT.

CDR3: CASSKRGSGTGFHEQYF. In DNA, the CDR3 is TGTGCCAGCAGCAAAAGGGGGAGTGGGACAGGGTTCCACGAGCAGTACTTC. The gene calls are TRBV7-2 and TRBJ2-7; 9 bases align to TRBD1. Germline V CDR1 and CDR2: SGHTA, FQGNSA. This CDR3 contains 17 residues. V lost 5 bases, J lost 5 bases, and 16 bases stayed unmatched.

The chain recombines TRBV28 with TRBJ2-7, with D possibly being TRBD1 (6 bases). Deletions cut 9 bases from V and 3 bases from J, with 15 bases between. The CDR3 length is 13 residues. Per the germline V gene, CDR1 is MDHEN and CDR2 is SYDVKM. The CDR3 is CASNGTPYYEQYF. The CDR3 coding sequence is TGTGCCAGTAACGGGACACCTTACTACGAGCAGTACTTC.

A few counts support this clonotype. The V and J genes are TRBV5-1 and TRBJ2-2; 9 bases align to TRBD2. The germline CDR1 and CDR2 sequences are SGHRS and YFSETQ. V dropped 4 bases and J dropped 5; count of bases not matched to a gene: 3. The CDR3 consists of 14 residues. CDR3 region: CASSVSGGTGELFF. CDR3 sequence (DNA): TGCGCCAGCAGCGTTAGCGGGGGTACCGGGGAGCTGTTTTTT.

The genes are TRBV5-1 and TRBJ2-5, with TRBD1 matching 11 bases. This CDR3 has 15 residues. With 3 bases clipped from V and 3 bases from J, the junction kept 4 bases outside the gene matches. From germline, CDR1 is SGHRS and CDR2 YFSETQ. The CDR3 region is CASSSGTGGKETQYF. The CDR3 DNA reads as TGCGCCAGCAGCTCCGGGACAGGGGGAAAAGAGACCCAGTACTTC.

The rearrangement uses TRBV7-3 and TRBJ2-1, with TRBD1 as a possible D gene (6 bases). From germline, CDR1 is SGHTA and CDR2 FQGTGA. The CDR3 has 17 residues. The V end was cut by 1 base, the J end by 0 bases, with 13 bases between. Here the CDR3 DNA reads TGTGCCAGCAGCTTAATACCTGCAGGGGTCTCCTACAATGAGCAGTTCTTC. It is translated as CASSLIPAGVSYNEQFF.

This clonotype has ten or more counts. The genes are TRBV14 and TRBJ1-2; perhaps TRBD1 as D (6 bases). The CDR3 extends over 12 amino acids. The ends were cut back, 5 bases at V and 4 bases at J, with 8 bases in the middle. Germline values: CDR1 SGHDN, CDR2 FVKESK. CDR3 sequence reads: CASSTGFYGYTF. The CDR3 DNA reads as TGTGCCAGCAGCACAGGGTTCTATGGCTACACCTTC.

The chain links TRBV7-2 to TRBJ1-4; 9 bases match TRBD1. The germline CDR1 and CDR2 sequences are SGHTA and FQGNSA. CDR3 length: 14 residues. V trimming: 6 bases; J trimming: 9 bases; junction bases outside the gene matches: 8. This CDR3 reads CASSPQGAAKKLFF. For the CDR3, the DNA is TGTGCCAGCAGTCCACAGGGGGCAGCGAAAAAACTGTTTTTT.

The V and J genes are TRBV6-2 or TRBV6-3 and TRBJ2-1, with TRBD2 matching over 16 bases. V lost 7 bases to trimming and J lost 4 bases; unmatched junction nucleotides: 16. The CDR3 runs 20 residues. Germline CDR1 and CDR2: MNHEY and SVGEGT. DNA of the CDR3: TGTGCCAGCAAAGAGGCCAGGGGACTAGCGGGAGGGCCTCGATACAATGAGCAGTTCTTC. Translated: CASKEARGLAGGPRYNEQFF.